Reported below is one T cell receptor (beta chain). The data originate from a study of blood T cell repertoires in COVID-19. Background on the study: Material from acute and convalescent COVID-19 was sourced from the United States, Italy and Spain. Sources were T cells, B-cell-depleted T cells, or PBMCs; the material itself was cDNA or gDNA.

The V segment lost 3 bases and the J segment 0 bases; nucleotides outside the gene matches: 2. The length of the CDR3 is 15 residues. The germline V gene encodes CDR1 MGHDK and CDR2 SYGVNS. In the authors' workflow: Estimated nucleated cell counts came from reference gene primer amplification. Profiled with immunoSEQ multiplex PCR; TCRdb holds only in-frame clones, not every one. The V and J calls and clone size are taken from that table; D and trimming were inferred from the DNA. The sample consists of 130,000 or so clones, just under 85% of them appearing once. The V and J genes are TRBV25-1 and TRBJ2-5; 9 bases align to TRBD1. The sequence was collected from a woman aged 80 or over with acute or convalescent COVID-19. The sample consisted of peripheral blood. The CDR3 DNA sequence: TGTGCCAGCAGTGATTGGACAGGGGACCAAGAGACCCAGTACTTC. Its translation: CASSDWTGDQETQYF.